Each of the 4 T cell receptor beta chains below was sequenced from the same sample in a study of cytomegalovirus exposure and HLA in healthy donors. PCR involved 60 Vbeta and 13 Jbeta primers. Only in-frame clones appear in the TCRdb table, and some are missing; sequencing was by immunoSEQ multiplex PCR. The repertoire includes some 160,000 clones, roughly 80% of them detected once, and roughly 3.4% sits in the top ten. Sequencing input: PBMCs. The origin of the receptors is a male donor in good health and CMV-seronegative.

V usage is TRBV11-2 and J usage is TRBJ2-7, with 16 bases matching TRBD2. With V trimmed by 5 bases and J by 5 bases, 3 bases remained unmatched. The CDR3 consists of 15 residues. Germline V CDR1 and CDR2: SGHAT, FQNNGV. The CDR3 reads CASSPGTSGGDEQYF. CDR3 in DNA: TGTGCCAGCAGCCCAGGGACTAGCGGGGGGGACGAGCAGTACTTC.

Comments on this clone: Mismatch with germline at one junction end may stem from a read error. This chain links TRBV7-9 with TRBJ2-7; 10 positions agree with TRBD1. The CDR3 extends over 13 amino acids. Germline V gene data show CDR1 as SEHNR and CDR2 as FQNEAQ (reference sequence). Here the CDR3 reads CSSSSGQGIEQYF. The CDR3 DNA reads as TGTTCCAGCAGCTCGGGACAGGGGATCGAGCAGTACTTC.

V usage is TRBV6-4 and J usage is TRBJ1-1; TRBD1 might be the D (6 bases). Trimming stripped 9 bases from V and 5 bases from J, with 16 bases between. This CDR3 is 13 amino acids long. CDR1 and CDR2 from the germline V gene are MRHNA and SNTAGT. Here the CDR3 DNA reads TGTGCCAGGGGACACGTAACGGGAACTGAAGCTTTCTTT. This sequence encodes CARGHVTGTEAFF.

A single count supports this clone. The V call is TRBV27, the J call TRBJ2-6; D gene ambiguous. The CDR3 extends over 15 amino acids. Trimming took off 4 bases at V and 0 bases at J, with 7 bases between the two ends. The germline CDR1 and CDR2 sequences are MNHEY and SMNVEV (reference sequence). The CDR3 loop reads CASSSHNSGANVLTF. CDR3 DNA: TGTGCCAGCAGTTCGCACAACTCTGGGGCCAACGTCCTGACTTTC.